The 10 T cell receptor beta chains below come from one sample, sequenced in a study of neurological immune-mediated disorders. A single record per CDR3 protein comes from TCRdb applying MiXCR to the 5' RACE reads. The sample lists roughly 90,000 distinct CDR3 sequences, approximately 3.5% occurring once. Sequenced input: PBMCs. These receptors all stem from a woman in her forties or fifties with multiple sclerosis.

This clonotype appeared many times. The chain uses TRBV7-2 and TRBJ2-7, with TRBD1 matching over 9 bases. V gave up 5 bases and J gave up 3 bases; unmatched junction bases: 8. The CDR3 is 15 amino acids. Germline CDR1 SGHTA, CDR2 FQGNSA. This CDR3 reads CASSPLQGAIYEQYF. Written as DNA, the CDR3 is TGTGCCAGCAGCCCGCTACAGGGGGCTATCTACGAGCAGTACTTC.

This clonotype was observed many times. The V call is TRBV9, the J call TRBJ2-1, with 12 nucleotides matching TRBD2. Germline V lookup: CDR1 SGDLS, CDR2 YYNGEE. This CDR3 region has 16 residues. The ends lost 3 bases at V and 2 bases at J; junction bases unmatched: 3. The CDR3 DNA is TGTGCCAGCAGCGCCCGACTAGCGGGGGCCTACAATGAGCAGTTCTTC. It is translated as CASSARLAGAYNEQFF.

In this sample, this clonotype turned up a few times. The genes are TRBV7-8 and TRBJ2-5, with a possible D match to TRBD1 (6 bases). Trimming stripped 1 base from V and 7 bases from J, with 19 bases between. This CDR3 region has 16 residues. CDR1 and CDR2 from the germline V gene are SGHVS and FQNEAQ. CDR3 sequence (DNA): TGTGCCAGCAGCTTAGAGACAGGATCCCCTCTGGGGACCCAGTACTTC. Its translation is CASSLETGSPLGTQYF.

This clonotype was seen ten or more times. This chain uses TRBV19 with TRBJ1-5; D remains ambiguous. Trimming pared 3 bases from V and 4 bases from J, leaving 13 bases between. Germline V gene lookup returns CDR1 LNHDA and CDR2 SQIVND (reference sequence). The CDR3 length is 15 residues. In DNA, the CDR3 is TGTGCCAGTAGTATTCCCGGCTTTTCTAATCAGCCCCAGCATTTT. Protein product: CASSIPGFSNQPQHF.

This clonotype was counted ten times or more. The chain uses TRBV20-1 and TRBJ1-2; the match to TRBD1 covers 8 bases. Per the germline V gene, CDR1 is DFQATT and CDR2 is SNEGSKA (reference sequence). Trimming took 3 bases from V and 0 from J; bases not matched to a gene: 6. CDR3 length equals 15 residues. The CDR3 sequence: CSASKGQGPNYGYTF. CDR3 in DNA: TGCAGTGCTAGCAAAGGACAGGGCCCTAACTATGGCTACACCTTC.

On this clonotype itself: A much larger clone differs from this one at a single base, so this may be a read error. The chain joins TRBV20-1 to TRBJ2-2; D perhaps matches TRBD2 (5 bases). The V end was cut by 4 bases, the J end by 17 bases, with 20 bases between. CDR1 is DFQATT, CDR2 SNEGSKA, per germline (reference sequence). The CDR3 runs to 12 residues. CDR3 protein: CSAILDRESAFF. CDR3 DNA: TGCAGTGCTATCTTAGACCGGGAAAGCGCTTTTTTT.

In its sample, this clonotype ranks as large (0.1 to 1%). The rearrangement joins TRBV9 to TRBJ1-2, with D possibly matching TRBD1 (5 bases). Trimming cost V 6 bases and J 4 bases, with 19 bases left between them. CDR3 length equals 15 residues. From germline, CDR1 is SGDLS and CDR2 YYNGEE. The CDR3 protein is CASNPFTGGGYGYTF. The CDR3 nucleotides are TGTGCCAGCAACCCTTTTACAGGAGGAGGCTATGGCTACACCTTC. Variable domain in full (rest from reference TRBV9 and TRBJ1-2): DSGVTQTPKHLITATGQRVTLRCSPRSGDLSVYWYQQSLDQGLQFLIQYYNGEERAKGNILERFSAQQFPDLHSELNLSSLELGDSALYFCASNPFTGGGYGYTFGSGTRLTVV.

This clonotype was found many times. This chain uses TRBV7-3 with TRBJ2-2; TRBD2 matches at 11 bases. The germline CDR1 and CDR2 sequences are SGHTA and FQGTGA. V shed 6 bases, J shed 4 bases, and the junction held 4 bases outside the gene matches. CDR3 length: 15 amino acids. As DNA, the CDR3 is TGTGCCAGCAGTCATAGCGGGGGGGCCACCGGGGAGCTGTTTTTT. It is translated as CASSHSGGATGELFF.

The chain is built from TRBV5-1 and TRBJ2-7; the match to TRBD1 covers 7 bases. Germline CDR1 SGHRS, CDR2 YFSETQ. With 0 bases clipped from V and 1 base from J, the junction kept 4 bases outside the gene matches. The CDR3 has 15 amino acids. CDR3 DNA: TGCGCCAGCAGCTTGGATCCGGACAGGTCCTACGAGCAGTACTTC. The encoded protein is CASSLDPDRSYEQYF.

This clonotype was observed many times. The genes are TRBV27 and TRBJ2-7; 7 bases are a match to TRBD2. The CDR3 covers 15 residues. The V segment lost 2 bases and the J segment 2 bases; nucleotides outside the gene matches: 6. Germline assignment: CDR1 MNHEY and CDR2 SMNVEV (reference sequence). CDR3 protein: CASSLQVGGTYEQYF. The CDR3 nucleotides are TGTGCCAGCAGTTTACAGGTCGGGGGGACCTACGAGCAGTACTTC.